Listed below are T cell receptor beta chains from one sample, sequenced in a study of shared clonotypes between healthy human individuals. Clones were read by immunoSEQ multiplex PCR, and TCRdb kept only the in-frame ones, dropping some. The table shows roughly 2.1 million clones, with approximately 94% occurring only once. Sequencing was performed on naive CD8+ T cells from PBMCs. These receptors originate from a young man in good health. Some clones in this sample may be carry-over from other donors' samples. CDR3s include the opening cysteine and the closing phenylalanine or tryptophan. A D gene is named only where the DNA matches it firmly. Not all rows give a size; the values are once, few, many and, for expanded clones, a class.

15	TRBV9	TRBJ2-3	NA	once	TGTGCCAGCAGCGAGGGACTCATAGAGACAGATACGCAGTATTTT	CASSEGLIETDTQYF
14	TRBV15	TRBJ2-1	TRBD2	NA	TGTGCCACCAGCGAAGCGGGGCGTGGCAATGAGCAGTTCTTC	CATSEAGRGNEQFF
15	TRBV4-3	TRBJ2-7	NA	NA	TGCGCCAGCAGCCATGAACGGGACTCGGTCTACGAGCAGTACTTC	CASSHERDSVYEQYF
13	TRBV6-1	TRBJ2-2	NA	NA	TGTGCCAGCAGTGAAACGGGGGCCGGGGAGCTGTTTTTT	CASSETGAGELFF
11	TRBV13	TRBJ2-7	NA	NA	TGTGCCAGCAGCTCTACCTACGAGCAGTACTTC	CASSSTYEQYF
15	TRBV2	TRBJ1-4	TRBD1	few	TGTGCCAGCAGTGAGGAGGGGGCTCATAATGAAAAACTGTTTTTT	CASSEEGAHNEKLFF
14	TRBV28	TRBJ2-2	NA	NA	TGTGCCAGCAGTTTATGGCTGAACACCGGGGAGCTGTTTTTT	CASSLWLNTGELFF
14	TRBV7-9	TRBJ2-7	NA	NA	TGTGCCAGCAGCTTAGAGCATTGGGGAAACGAGCAGTACTTC	CASSLEHWGNEQYF
16	TRBV6-5	TRBJ1-2	NA	NA	TGTGCCAGCAGTTACGCCACGGACAGAGCTAACTATGGCTACACCTTC	CASSYATDRANYGYTF
16	TRBV7-9	TRBJ2-7	TRBD2	NA	TGTGCCAGCAGCTTAGATATCCCAGCGGGAGGGGACGAGCAGTACTTC	CASSLDIPAGGDEQYF
14	TRBV4-3	TRBJ2-1	NA	NA	TGCGCCAGCAGCCCAGAAACCCCTGGCTATGAGCAGTTCTTC	CASSPETPGYEQFF
14	TRBV14	TRBJ2-1	NA	NA	TGTGCCAGCAGCCAAGATCGAATAGTCGATGAGCAGTTCTTC	CASSQDRIVDEQFF
15	TRBV7-3	TRBJ2-7	TRBD2	NA	TGTGCCAGCAGCCCGGCGGGAGGAGGGACCTACGAGCAGTACTTC	CASSPAGGGTYEQYF
12	TRBV10-3	TRBJ1-4	NA	once	TGTGCCATCAGGGACGTCGAAGAAAAACTGTTTTTT	CAIRDVEEKLFF
14	TRBV2	TRBJ1-4	NA	NA	TGTGCCTCCGGGACGAGGGCAACTAATGAAAAACTGTTTTTT	CASGTRATNEKLFF
20	TRBV28	TRBJ2-5	TRBD2	NA	TGTGCCAGCAGTTTAAGTATGGGGACTAGCGGGAGGGGGATGCAGGAGACCCAGTACTTC	CASSLSMGTSGRGMQETQYF
12	TRBV2	TRBJ1-2	NA	NA	TGTGCCAGCAGTGAGTCTCTCGATGGCTACACCTTC	CASSESLDGYTF
15	TRBV10-3	TRBJ1-1	TRBD1	few	TGTGCCATCAGCCCTGGACAGGGGTTGAACACTGAAGCTTTCTTT	CAISPGQGLNTEAFF
16	TRBV18	TRBJ1-5	NA	NA	TGTGCCAGCTCACCCACCGGGTATCTTAGCAATCAGCCCCAGCATTTT	CASSPTGYLSNQPQHF
14	TRBV19	TRBJ1-1	NA	NA	TGTGCCAGTAGTATATTTATACAGAACACTGAAGCTTTCTTT	CASSIFIQNTEAFF
15	TRBV18	TRBJ2-1	TRBD2	NA	TGTGCCAGCTCACCATTGGCTAGCGGGGGCAATGAGCAGTTCTTC	CASSPLASGGNEQFF
15	TRBV4-3	TRBJ2-1	NA	once	TGCGCCAGCAGCCAAGACGGGGTGGCCTACAATGAGCAGTTCTTC	CASSQDGVAYNEQFF
14	TRBV7-9	TRBJ2-7	NA	once	TGTGCCAGCAGCTTAGAAGGCTTCACCTACGAGCAGTACTTC	CASSLEGFTYEQYF
13	TRBV9	TRBJ2-1	NA	NA	TGTGCCAGCAGCAGCGGGTCCTACAATGAGCAGTTCTTC	CASSSGSYNEQFF
12	TRBV30	TRBJ2-7	NA	NA	TGTGGAGCCCACCTAGATTCTTACGAGCAGTACTTC	CGAHLDSYEQYF
12	TRBV30	TRBJ2-7	NA	NA	TGTGCCTGGAGTGCACGCCACTACGAGCAGTACTTC	CAWSARHYEQYF
14	TRBV27	TRBJ2-7	NA	NA	TGTGCCAGCAGTTTCTTAGGGGGGTCCTACGAGCAGTACTTC	CASSFLGGSYEQYF
15	TRBV7-6	TRBJ2-1	NA	once	TGTGCCAGCAGCTTAAGGCAGGGGCCCTACAATGAGCAGTTCTTC	CASSLRQGPYNEQFF
17	TRBV28	TRBJ2-5	TRBD2	NA	TGTGCCAGCAGTTTAGTACTAGCGAGAGGGTACCAAGAGACCCAGTACTTC	CASSLVLARGYQETQYF
13	TRBV29-1	TRBJ2-7	TRBD1	NA	TGCAGCGTTCTCGGACAGGGGGCGGGAGAGCAGTACTTC	CSVLGQGAGEQYF
12	TRBV10-3	TRBJ2-2	NA	NA	TGTGCCACCCGACAGGAAACCGGGGAGCTGTTTTTT	CATRQETGELFF
17	TRBV14	TRBJ2-7	TRBD1	NA	TGTGCCAGCAGCCAAGATAGGACCAGGACAGGGTTTCACGAGCAGTACTTC	CASSQDRTRTGFHEQYF
14	TRBV28	TRBJ1-2	NA	NA	TGTGCCAGCAGTTTAGACAGCCCGATCTATGGCTACACCTTC	CASSLDSPIYGYTF
11	TRBV5-6	TRBJ2-5	NA	few	TGTGCCAGCAGCTTACAAGAGACCCAGTACTTC	CASSLQETQYF
13	TRBV2	TRBJ1-1	NA	NA	TGTGCCAGCAGTGAAGGCGCTGGGAAGGGGGCTTTCTTT	CASSEGAGKGAFF
12	TRBV30	TRBJ2-1	TRBD2	NA	TGTGCCTGGACTAGCGGGAGTGATGAGCAGTTCTTC	CAWTSGSDEQFF
12	TRBV12-5	TRBJ2-1	NA	NA	TGTGCTAGTGGTCATCAGGGGACTGAGCAGTTCTTC	CASGHQGTEQFF
14	TRBV28	TRBJ2-4	TRBD2	NA	TGTGCCAGCACCCTTAGCGGGAGTGAAAACATTCAGTACTTC	CASTLSGSENIQYF
18	TRBV27	TRBJ2-2	TRBD1	NA	TGTGCCAGCAGCGGCAATGGCGGACAGGGAAAAGTACCCGGGGAGCTGTTTTTT	CASSGNGGQGKVPGELFF
14	TRBV30	TRBJ1-1	NA	few	TGTGCCTGGAGTTCGGGGACATCGAACACTGAAGCTTTCTTT	CAWSSGTSNTEAFF
14	TRBV27	TRBJ1-1	NA	NA	TGTGCCAGCAGTCCCGCCGGGAGCCACACTGAAGCTTTCTTT	CASSPAGSHTEAFF
16	TRBV27	TRBJ2-1	TRBD2	NA	TGTGCCAGCAGTTCCTCGGCGGGGGAAGTCTACAATGAGCAGTTCTTC	CASSSSAGEVYNEQFF
15	TRBV19	TRBJ2-7	TRBD2	NA	TGTGCCAGTAGTATAGTGAGTAGCGGGGCATTCGAGCAGTACTTC	CASSIVSSGAFEQYF
17	TRBV13	TRBJ2-5	TRBD2	NA	TGTGCCAGCAGCGGCGGACTAGCGGGAGGGCCTGGGGAGACCCAGTACTTC	CASSGGLAGGPGETQYF
14	TRBV27	TRBJ2-7	TRBD1	NA	TGTGCCAGCAGTCAGGGGGCTTCGGGCTACGAGCAGTACTTC	CASSQGASGYEQYF
16	TRBV27	TRBJ1-2	NA	NA	TGTGCCAGCAGTTTTCAGGCAGAGCTGACTAACTATGGCTACACCTTC	CASSFQAELTNYGYTF
14	TRBV7-3	TRBJ2-1	NA	NA	TGTGCCAGCAGCTTAGTTGGTGGTGGCAGTGAGCAGTTCTTC	CASSLVGGGSEQFF
15	TRBV27	TRBJ2-7	NA	NA	TGTGCCAGCAGTCCCGGACAGCCAAGCTCCTACGAGCAGTACTTC	CASSPGQPSSYEQYF
14	TRBV9	TRBJ2-5	NA	NA	TGTGCCAGCAGCGACACAGGGCTGGAAGAGACCCAGTACTTC	CASSDTGLEETQYF
13	TRBV7-3	TRBJ2-1	NA	NA	TGTGCCAGCAGCAGGGACACGTACAATGAGCAGTTCTTC	CASSRDTYNEQFF
13	TRBV19	TRBJ2-1	NA	NA	TGTGCCAGTAGTAAGGCAGACTACAATGAGCAGTTCTTC	CASSKADYNEQFF
13	TRBV5-1	TRBJ2-7	NA	once	TGCGCCAGCAGCTTGGAACTGGCCTACGAGCAGTACTTC	CASSLELAYEQYF
14	TRBV28	TRBJ2-5	NA	NA	TGTGCCAGCAGTCCCCCCGGCGCAGGGGAGACCCAGTACTTC	CASSPPGAGETQYF